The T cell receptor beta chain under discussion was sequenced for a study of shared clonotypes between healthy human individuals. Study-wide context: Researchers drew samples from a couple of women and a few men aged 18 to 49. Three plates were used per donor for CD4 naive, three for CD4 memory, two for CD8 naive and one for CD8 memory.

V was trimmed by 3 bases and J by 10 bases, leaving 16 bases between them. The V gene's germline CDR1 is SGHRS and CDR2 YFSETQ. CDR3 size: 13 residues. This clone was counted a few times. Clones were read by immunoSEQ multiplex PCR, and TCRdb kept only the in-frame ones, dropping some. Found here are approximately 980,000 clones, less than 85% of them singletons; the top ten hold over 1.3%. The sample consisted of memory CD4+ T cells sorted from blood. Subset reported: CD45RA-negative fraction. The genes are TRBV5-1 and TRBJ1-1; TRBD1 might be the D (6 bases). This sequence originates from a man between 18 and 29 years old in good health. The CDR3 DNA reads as TGCGCCAGCAGCTCCGACCGACAGGCGGGAGCTTTCTTT. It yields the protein CASSSDRQAGAFF.